The rows below give T cell receptor beta chains drawn from one sample of a study of T cells in Graves' hyperthyroidism and ophthalmopathy. TCRdb reanalysed the multiplex PCR reads using MiXCR and keeps one entry per CDR3 protein. The table has fewer than 900,000 distinct CDR3 sequences, approximately 19% seen once. The material sequenced was blood. The source is a woman aged 45-65 years with Graves' hyperthyroidism that later progressed to Graves' ophthalmopathy. CDR3s include the opening cysteine and the closing phenylalanine or tryptophan. Each record gives: J gene, D gene, CDR3 length, V gene, clone size, CDR3 protein, CDR3 DNA. A D gene is named only where the DNA matches it firmly. For some rows the clone size is stated as once, few or many, or as a class when expanded; others skip it.

j_gene: TRBJ2-5; d_gene: TRBD1; len: 14; v_gene: TRBV2; abundance: few; CDR3aa: CASRDRKTQETQYF; CDR3nt: TGTGCCAGCAGGGACAGGAAAACCCAAGAGACCCAGTACTTC
j_gene: TRBJ2-1; d_gene: -; len: 14; v_gene: TRBV10-3; abundance: many; CDR3aa: CAISESLGYNEQFF; CDR3nt: TGTGCCATCAGTGAGTCATTAGGGTACAATGAGCAGTTCTTC
j_gene: TRBJ2-7; d_gene: -; len: 12; v_gene: TRBV20-1; abundance: -; CDR3aa: CSARSAGYEQYF; CDR3nt: TGCAGTGCTAGATCGGCGGGTTACGAGCAGTACTTC
j_gene: TRBJ1-1; d_gene: TRBD1; len: 14; v_gene: TRBV29-1; abundance: few; CDR3aa: CSVLTGGMNTEAFF; CDR3nt: TGCAGCGTTCTGACAGGGGGCATGAACACTGAAGCTTTCTTT
j_gene: TRBJ1-5; d_gene: -; len: 13; v_gene: TRBV6-1; abundance: -; CDR3aa: CASWQGGNQPQDF; CDR3nt: TGTGCCAGCTGGCAGGGTGGTAATCAGCCCCAGGATTTT
j_gene: TRBJ2-7; d_gene: TRBD2; len: 15; v_gene: TRBV3-1; abundance: many; CDR3aa: CASSQNPGLATEQYF; CDR3nt: TGTGCCAGCAGCCAGAATCCGGGACTAGCGACCGAGCAGTACTTC
j_gene: TRBJ2-7; d_gene: TRBD1; len: 17; v_gene: TRBV5-1; abundance: -; CDR3aa: CASSPVTGVSVIYEQYF; CDR3nt: TGCGCCAGCAGCCCCGTGACAGGGGTAAGTGTTATTTACGAGCAGTACTTC
j_gene: TRBJ2-7; d_gene: -; len: 14; v_gene: TRBV3-1; abundance: -; CDR3aa: CASSPMARPYEQYF; CDR3nt: TGTGCCAGCAGCCCCATGGCGAGGCCGTACGAGCAGTACTTC
j_gene: TRBJ1-3; d_gene: -; len: 16; v_gene: TRBV7-2; abundance: few; CDR3aa: CASSLGQGNWLNTIYF; CDR3nt: TGTGCCAGCAGCTTGGGGCAGGGGAATTGGTTGAACACCATATATTTT
j_gene: TRBJ2-5; d_gene: TRBD1; len: 14; v_gene: TRBV7-6; abundance: -; CDR3aa: CASRSTYRGETQYF; CDR3nt: TGTGCCAGCAGATCAACCTACAGGGGAGAGACCCAGTACTTC
j_gene: TRBJ2-4; d_gene: -; len: 13; v_gene: TRBV7-3; abundance: many; CDR3aa: CASSPSAGDIQYF; CDR3nt: TGTGCCAGCAGCCCCTCGGCAGGGGACATTCAGTACTTC
j_gene: TRBJ1-1; d_gene: -; len: 15; v_gene: TRBV15; abundance: -; CDR3aa: CATSRRAGSNTEAFF; CDR3nt: TGTGCCACCAGCCGGAGGGCTGGATCTAACACTGAAGCTTTCTTT
j_gene: TRBJ1-6; d_gene: -; len: 13; v_gene: TRBV20-1; abundance: -; CDR3aa: CSASGHYGTPLHF; CDR3nt: TGCAGTGCGAGTGGGCATTATGGGACACCCCTCCACTTT
j_gene: TRBJ1-5; d_gene: -; len: 15; v_gene: TRBV7-6; abundance: -; CDR3aa: CASSLESQGGQPQHF; CDR3nt: TGTGCCAGCAGCTTAGAGTCCCAGGGTGGCCAGCCCCAGCATTTT
j_gene: TRBJ2-1; d_gene: TRBD1; len: 15; v_gene: TRBV12-3/TRBV12-4; abundance: -; CDR3aa: CASSSRTGEFGEQFF; CDR3nt: TGTGCCAGCAGTTCGCGGACAGGGGAGTTCGGTGAGCAGTTCTTC
j_gene: TRBJ2-3; d_gene: TRBD1; len: 17; v_gene: TRBV11-2; abundance: many; CDR3aa: CASINAPGQGLTDTQYF; CDR3nt: TGTGCCAGCATCAACGCTCCGGGACAGGGCCTCACAGATACGCAGTATTTT
j_gene: TRBJ2-5; d_gene: TRBD1; len: 16; v_gene: TRBV30; abundance: many; CDR3aa: CAWSAGTGGFQETQYF; CDR3nt: TGTGCCTGGAGCGCCGGGACAGGGGGTTTCCAAGAGACCCAGTACTTC
j_gene: TRBJ2-1; d_gene: TRBD1; len: 17; v_gene: TRBV12-5; abundance: -; CDR3aa: CASGLVRGQGVANDQFF; CDR3nt: TGTGCTAGTGGTTTGGTCCGGGGACAGGGGGTGGCCAATGACCAGTTCTTC
j_gene: TRBJ2-7; d_gene: -; len: 13; v_gene: TRBV20-1; abundance: many; CDR3aa: CSAGGTPKAEQYF; CDR3nt: TGCAGTGCTGGGGGGACTCCTAAAGCCGAGCAGTACTTC
j_gene: TRBJ2-1; d_gene: TRBD2; len: 15; v_gene: TRBV2; abundance: many; CDR3aa: CASSGVAGTNNEQFF; CDR3nt: TGTGCCAGCAGTGGCGTAGCGGGGACTAACAATGAGCAGTTCTTC
j_gene: TRBJ2-2; d_gene: -; len: 14; v_gene: TRBV5-1; abundance: many; CDR3aa: CASSLEVNTGELFF; CDR3nt: TGTGCCAGCAGCTTAGAGGTGAACACCGGGGAGCTGTTTTTT
j_gene: TRBJ2-7; d_gene: TRBD2; len: 12; v_gene: TRBV20-1; abundance: many; CDR3aa: CSAKAGKGEQYF; CDR3nt: TGCAGTGCTAAAGCGGGGAAGGGAGAGCAGTACTTC
j_gene: TRBJ1-1; d_gene: -; len: 11; v_gene: TRBV29-1; abundance: many; CDR3aa: CSVDVRAEAFF; CDR3nt: TGCAGCGTTGACGTTAGGGCGGAAGCTTTCTTT
j_gene: TRBJ2-2; d_gene: -; len: 14; v_gene: TRBV7-2; abundance: -; CDR3aa: CASRRLGSTGELFF; CDR3nt: TGTGCCAGCAGAAGGTTAGGGAGCACCGGGGAGCTGTTTTTT
j_gene: TRBJ1-4; d_gene: -; len: 16; v_gene: TRBV20-1; abundance: many; CDR3aa: CSAQPGSTGRNEKLFF; CDR3nt: TGCAGTGCACAACCAGGTTCCACAGGGAGGAATGAAAAACTGTTTTTT
j_gene: TRBJ1-1; d_gene: -; len: 10; v_gene: TRBV12-3/TRBV12-4; abundance: many; CDR3aa: CASSHTEAFF; CDR3nt: TGTGCCAGCAGCCACACTGAAGCTTTCTTT
j_gene: TRBJ1-1; d_gene: -; len: 11; v_gene: TRBV20-1; abundance: medium-sized; CDR3aa: CSATAGTEAFF; CDR3nt: TGCAGTGCCACCGCGGGCACTGAAGCTTTCTTT
j_gene: TRBJ1-1; d_gene: TRBD1; len: 15; v_gene: TRBV4-2; abundance: many; CDR3aa: CASSLGWAGGTEAFF; CDR3nt: TGTGCCAGCAGCCTGGGCTGGGCAGGGGGTACTGAAGCTTTCTTT
j_gene: TRBJ1-2; d_gene: -; len: 13; v_gene: TRBV3-1; abundance: many; CDR3aa: CASSQQGNYGYTF; CDR3nt: TGTGCCAGCAGCCAACAAGGCAACTATGGCTACACCTTC
j_gene: TRBJ2-7; d_gene: -; len: 15; v_gene: TRBV14; abundance: few; CDR3aa: CASSQGTYVSYEQYF; CDR3nt: TGTGCCAGCAGCCAAGGGACGTACGTCTCCTACGAGCAGTACTTC
j_gene: TRBJ1-1; d_gene: -; len: 15; v_gene: TRBV5-1; abundance: many; CDR3aa: CASSSHGTENTEAFF; CDR3nt: TGCGCCAGCAGCAGCCACGGGACGGAAAACACTGAAGCTTTCTTT
j_gene: TRBJ2-7; d_gene: -; len: 14; v_gene: TRBV27; abundance: few; CDR3aa: CASGLGPKGYEQYF; CDR3nt: TGTGCCAGCGGCTTGGGACCTAAGGGCTACGAGCAGTACTTC
j_gene: TRBJ2-3; d_gene: TRBD2; len: 17; v_gene: TRBV20-1; abundance: -; CDR3aa: CSATPGLAVDGTDTQYF; CDR3nt: TGCAGTGCTACCCCGGGACTAGCGGTCGATGGCACAGATACGCAGTATTTT
j_gene: TRBJ2-7; d_gene: TRBD1; len: 14; v_gene: TRBV6-1; abundance: -; CDR3aa: CASRFGQDAYEQYF; CDR3nt: TGTGCCAGCAGGTTCGGACAGGATGCCTACGAGCAGTACTTC
j_gene: TRBJ1-5; d_gene: -; len: 14; v_gene: TRBV6-4; abundance: -; CDR3aa: CASSPDYSNQPQHF; CDR3nt: TGTGCCAGCAGCCCCGATTATAGCAATCAGCCCCAGCATTTT
j_gene: TRBJ2-5; d_gene: -; len: 14; v_gene: TRBV19; abundance: -; CDR3aa: CASSNTGHQETQYF; CDR3nt: TGTGCCAGTAGTAATACGGGACACCAAGAGACCCAGTACTTC
j_gene: TRBJ1-2; d_gene: -; len: 14; v_gene: TRBV6-1; abundance: few; CDR3aa: CASTKRGGVYGYTF; CDR3nt: TGTGCCAGCACTAAGAGAGGGGGGGTCTATGGCTACACCTTC
j_gene: TRBJ1-2; d_gene: -; len: 14; v_gene: TRBV28; abundance: -; CDR3aa: CASRGYKGFYGYTF; CDR3nt: TGTGCCAGCAGAGGATACAAGGGATTCTATGGCTACACCTTC
j_gene: TRBJ2-1; d_gene: TRBD1; len: 18; v_gene: TRBV5-1; abundance: -; CDR3aa: CASSLSRDSPYSYNEQFF; CDR3nt: TGCGCCAGCAGCTTGTCCCGGGACAGTCCTTACTCCTACAATGAGCAGTTCTTC
j_gene: TRBJ2-1; d_gene: -; len: 11; v_gene: TRBV5-6; abundance: few; CDR3aa: CASLYSNEQFF; CDR3nt: TGTGCCAGCCTTTACAGCAATGAGCAGTTCTTC
j_gene: TRBJ2-1; d_gene: TRBD1; len: 17; v_gene: TRBV7-6; abundance: -; CDR3aa: CASSLEWDREGSDEQFF; CDR3nt: TGTGCCAGCAGCTTAGAGTGGGACAGGGAGGGTTCCGATGAGCAGTTCTTC
j_gene: TRBJ2-1; d_gene: -; len: 14; v_gene: TRBV24-1; abundance: few; CDR3aa: CATSDLTVYNEQFF; CDR3nt: TGTGCCACCAGTGATTTGACAGTTTACAATGAGCAGTTCTTC
j_gene: TRBJ1-2; d_gene: -; len: 14; v_gene: TRBV5-4; abundance: few; CDR3aa: CASSFGGIYYGYTF; CDR3nt: TGTGCCAGCAGCTTCGGCGGGATCTACTATGGCTACACCTTC
j_gene: TRBJ2-7; d_gene: -; len: 11; v_gene: TRBV3-1; abundance: -; CDR3aa: CASSQEYEQYF; CDR3nt: TGTGCCAGCAGCCAAGAATACGAGCAGTACTTC
j_gene: TRBJ2-7; d_gene: -; len: 12; v_gene: TRBV3-1; abundance: many; CDR3aa: CASSQGNSEQYF; CDR3nt: TGTGCCAGCAGCCAAGGCAATAGCGAGCAGTACTTC
j_gene: TRBJ2-1; d_gene: TRBD2; len: 15; v_gene: TRBV6-1; abundance: -; CDR3aa: CASSSIAGGVNEQFF; CDR3nt: TGTGCCAGCAGTTCCATAGCGGGGGGGGTCAATGAGCAGTTCTTC
j_gene: TRBJ2-3; d_gene: TRBD2; len: 15; v_gene: TRBV2; abundance: many; CDR3aa: CASRKLAVGTDTQYF; CDR3nt: TGTGCCAGCAGAAAACTAGCGGTCGGTACAGATACGCAGTATTTT
j_gene: TRBJ1-5; d_gene: -; len: 14; v_gene: TRBV19; abundance: few; CDR3aa: CASSIRTDNQPQHF; CDR3nt: TGTGCCAGTAGTATACGGACAGACAATCAGCCCCAGCATTTT
j_gene: TRBJ1-1; d_gene: -; len: 13; v_gene: TRBV19; abundance: -; CDR3aa: CASSIGPGTEAFF; CDR3nt: TGTGCCAGTAGTATAGGGCCGGGGACTGAAGCTTTCTTT
j_gene: TRBJ2-1; d_gene: TRBD2; len: 19; v_gene: TRBV18; abundance: few; CDR3aa: CASSPGASGGPDIRNEQFF; CDR3nt: TGTGCCAGCTCCCCCGGAGCTAGCGGGGGCCCCGACATTAGGAATGAGCAGTTCTTC
j_gene: TRBJ2-1; d_gene: TRBD2; len: 16; v_gene: TRBV5-1; abundance: many; CDR3aa: CASSLVASGEDNEQFF; CDR3nt: TGCGCCAGCAGCTTGGTGGCCAGCGGGGAGGACAATGAGCAGTTCTTC
j_gene: TRBJ1-2; d_gene: TRBD1; len: 13; v_gene: TRBV30; abundance: many; CDR3aa: CAWSRDRGSGYTF; CDR3nt: TGTGCCTGGAGTAGAGACAGGGGGAGCGGCTACACCTTC